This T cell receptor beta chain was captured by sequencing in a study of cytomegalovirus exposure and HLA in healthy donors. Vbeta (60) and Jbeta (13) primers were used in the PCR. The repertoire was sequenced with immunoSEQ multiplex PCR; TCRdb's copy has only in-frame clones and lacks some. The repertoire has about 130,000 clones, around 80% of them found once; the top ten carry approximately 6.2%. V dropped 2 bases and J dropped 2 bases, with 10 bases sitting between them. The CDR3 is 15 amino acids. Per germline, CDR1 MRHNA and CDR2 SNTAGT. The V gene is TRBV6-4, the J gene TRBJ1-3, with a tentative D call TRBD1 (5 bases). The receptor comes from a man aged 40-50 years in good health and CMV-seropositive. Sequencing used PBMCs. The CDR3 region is CASSDPGTPGNTIYF. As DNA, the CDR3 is TGTGCCAGCAGTGACCCCGGGACTCCTGGAAACACCATATATTTT.